These 23 T cell receptor beta chains were all obtained from the same sample, sequenced in a study of blood T cells in healthy people across ages. Sample-barcoded 5' priming and a J-beta primer mix drove a second PCR of roughly 7 to 11 cycles. Using its own MiXCR run on the 5' RACE reads, TCRdb lists one record per CDR3 protein. The sample shows some 800,000 distinct CDR3 sequences, around 25% of them seen only once. The sample was also reused in another study, on T cells of mothers and their children.

The sample was blood. The receptors were sampled from a boy under 18 in good health.

This chain links TRBV20-1 with TRBJ2-1, with TRBD2 matching over 9 bases. The CDR3 length is 17 residues. CDR1 and CDR2 (germline): DFQATT, SNEGSKA (reference sequence). The V and J ends lost 1 base and 0 bases, in that order; junction bases with no gene match: 7. CDR3 protein: CSARARLAVSSYNEQFF. The CDR3 DNA reads TGCAGTGCTAGAGCCAGACTAGCGGTTAGCTCCTACAATGAGCAGTTCTTC.

The chain employs TRBV29-1 and TRBJ2-5; perhaps TRBD2 as D (6 bases). Germline V gene lookup returns CDR1 SQVTM and CDR2 ANQGSEA. V lost 4 bases to trimming and J lost 4 bases, with 16 bases between them. The CDR3 runs to 14 residues. The CDR3 DNA is TGCAGCGTTGTTTGGCAGGGAGGTGGAGAGACCCAGTACTTC. Translating gives CSVVWQGGGETQYF.

The chain uses TRBV7-2 and TRBJ2-3; 10 nucleotides match TRBD2. The CDR3 is made up of 17 amino acids. Germline V lookup: CDR1 SGHTA, CDR2 FQGNSA. V shed 2 bases and J 7 bases; nucleotides not matched to a gene: 12. The CDR3 loop reads CASSLMASGRDRNTQYF. CDR3 nucleotides: TGTGCCAGCAGCTTAATGGCTAGCGGGAGAGACAGAAATACGCAGTATTTT.

In this sample, this clonotype turned up a few times. The chain couples TRBV12-3 or TRBV12-4 to TRBJ2-1; 9 bases agree with TRBD2. Germline trimming cut 5 bases from V and 7 bases from J; bases unmatched to any gene: 9. The CDR3 length is 15 residues. The CDR3 loop reads CASSHRTSERNEQFF. The CDR3 nucleotides are TGTGCCAGCAGTCACCGGACTAGCGAACGGAATGAGCAGTTCTTC.

This clonotype occurred a few times. The chain couples TRBV6-5 to TRBJ1-2; 10 bases are a match to TRBD1. CDR1 and CDR2 from the germline V gene are MNHEY and SVGAGI. The CDR3 is 15 amino acids. V shed 5 bases, J shed 4 bases, and the junction held 7 bases outside the gene matches. DNA of the CDR3: TGTGCCAGCAGTCTGACAGGGGGCGGGGGCTATGGCTACACCTTC. This gives the protein CASSLTGGGGYGYTF.

This clonotype was seen a few times. The CDR3 DNA reads TGTGCCAGCAGTCCAGGGGGCTCTTACTATGGCTACACCTTC. It specifies CASSPGGSYYGYTF. The chain joins TRBV6-1 to TRBJ1-2; 8 bases align to TRBD1. The germline CDR1 and CDR2 sequences are MNHNS and SASEGT. This CDR3 has 14 amino acids. V was pared by 5 bases and J by 3 bases, with 5 bases of the junction left unmatched.

The sample holds a few counts of this clonotype. The chain combines TRBV7-2 with TRBJ2-2; the match to TRBD1 covers 7 bases. With 4 bases clipped from V and 2 bases from J, the junction kept 7 bases outside the gene matches. Per the germline V gene, CDR1 is SGHTA and CDR2 is FQGNSA. The CDR3 extends over 16 amino acids. DNA for the CDR3: TGTGCCAGCAGCTCACCACAGGGGTCTAACACCGGGGAGCTGTTTTTT. Amino acids: CASSSPQGSNTGELFF.

Here the CDR3 DNA reads TGTGCCAGCAGCCAAGACGTAGATGTGGAGACCCAGTACTTC. As protein: CASSQDVDVETQYF. The chain has TRBV3-1 and TRBJ2-5; D is unclear. Deletions cut 0 bases from V and 5 bases from J, with 10 bases between. The V gene's germline CDR1 is LGHDT and CDR2 YNNKEL (reference sequence). The CDR3 totals 14 residues.

A few counts support this clonotype. The CDR3 spells CASSPADANEKLFF. The CDR3 region has the DNA TGTGCCAGCAGCCCCGCCGACGCTAATGAAAAACTGTTTTTT. The V and J genes are TRBV7-9 and TRBJ1-4; D is undetermined. Trimming pared 5 bases from V and 3 bases from J, leaving 10 bases between. The CDR3 contains 14 residues. The germline V gene has CDR1 SEHNR and CDR2 FQNEAQ (reference sequence).

The rearrangement joins TRBV27 to TRBJ2-7; D is perhaps TRBD2 (5 bases). The CDR3 is 14 residues long. Germline CDR1 is MNHEY and CDR2 is SMNVEV (reference sequence). Trimming cost V 6 bases and J 0 bases, with 12 bases left between them. The CDR3 DNA is TGTGCCAGCAGGCCATGGAGCGGCTCCTACGAGCAGTACTTC. This encodes CASRPWSGSYEQYF.

The V and J genes are TRBV12-3 or TRBV12-4 and TRBJ2-3, with 13 bases matching TRBD2. CDR3 length: 14 amino acids. V lost 6 bases and J lost 15; bases outside the gene matches: 12. Here the CDR3 DNA reads TGTGCCAGCAGGCCGGGACTAGCGGGACCGCGGGAATATTTT. It is translated as CASRPGLAGPREYF.

The chain links TRBV28 to TRBJ2-1; TRBD2 agrees at 9 bases. V trimming: 4 bases; J trimming: 0 bases; junction bases outside the gene matches: 10. Germline lookup yields CDR1 MDHEN and CDR2 SYDVKM. The CDR3 has 18 residues. As DNA, the CDR3 is TGTGCCAGCAGTTCGGGACTAGCCCGACCCAGCTCCTACAATGAGCAGTTCTTC. It yields the protein CASSSGLARPSSYNEQFF.

V is TRBV20-1 and J is TRBJ2-7, with D possibly being TRBD1 (6 bases). Germline assignment: CDR1 DFQATT and CDR2 SNEGSKA (reference sequence). This CDR3 region has 16 residues. V gave up 3 bases and J gave up 1 base, with 19 bases separating them. The CDR3 coding sequence is TGCAGTGCTAGGAGAATACAGGGTTTTGAATCCTACGAGCAGTACTTC. Amino acids: CSARRIQGFESYEQYF.

This clonotype was seen a few times. This chain uses TRBV20-1 with TRBJ1-2; D remains ambiguous. This CDR3 contains 12 residues. V was cut by 5 bases and J by 0 bases, with 7 bases left in between. CDR1 and CDR2 (germline): DFQATT, SNEGSKA (reference sequence). The CDR3 bases are TGCAGTGCTCCTACGGCTAACTATGGCTACACCTTC. This encodes CSAPTANYGYTF.

The chain couples TRBV7-9 to TRBJ2-3, with TRBD1 matching over 7 bases. Trimming at V came to 4 bases and at J to 0 bases, leaving 10 bases not matched to a gene. The CDR3 loop spans 17 amino acids. Germline-derived CDR1 and CDR2 are SEHNR and FQNEAQ (reference sequence). DNA for the CDR3: TGTGCCAGCAGCTCCGCCCCTGGGACAGCTAGCACAGATACGCAGTATTTT. Its translation is CASSSAPGTASTDTQYF. Combining the CDR3 with reference TRBV7-9 and TRBJ2-3 gives the whole variable domain DTGVSQNPRHKITKRGQNVTFRCDPISEHNRLYWYRQTLGQGPEFLTYFQNEAQLEKSRLLSDRFSAERPKGSFSTLEIQRTEQGDSAMYLCASSSAPGTASTDTQYFGPGTRLTVL.

This clonotype was recorded many times. CDR3 sequence reads: CASSLASGSYEQYF. For the CDR3, the DNA is TGTGCCAGCAGTTTGGCTAGCGGGTCCTACGAGCAGTACTTC. The V gene is TRBV11-1, the J gene TRBJ2-7, with 8 bases lining up with TRBD2. The V segment lost 6 bases and the J segment 1 base; nucleotides outside the gene matches: 5. The CDR3 has 14 amino acids. Germline loops: CDR1 SGHAT, CDR2 FQDESV (reference sequence).

CDR3 sequence: CASSLVGDWKETQYF. As DNA, the CDR3 is TGTGCCAGCAGCTTAGTGGGGGATTGGAAAGAGACCCAGTACTTC. This chain connects TRBV11-1 to TRBJ2-5; D assignment may be TRBD1 or TRBD2 (5 bases each). The germline CDR1 and CDR2 sequences are SGHAT and FQDESV (reference sequence). V lost 1 base and J 3 bases, leaving 12 bases between the germline ends. CDR3 length equals 15 residues.

The sample holds a few counts of this clonotype. The V and J genes are TRBV29-1 and TRBJ2-7; D is undetermined. The germline V gene has CDR1 SQVTM and CDR2 ANQGSEA. The CDR3 has 12 amino acids. V was clipped by 5 bases and J by 1 base, with 9 bases between them. The CDR3 here is CSVRASSYEQYF. DNA for the CDR3: TGCAGCGTTCGGGCTAGTTCCTACGAGCAGTACTTC.

This clonotype has just a few counts. V usage is TRBV18 and J usage is TRBJ1-4; D possibly corresponds to TRBD1 (6 bases). V was trimmed by 6 bases and J by 0 bases, leaving 17 bases between them. CDR1 is KGHSH and CDR2 is LQKENI in the germline V gene. This CDR3 contains 17 residues. DNA for the CDR3: TGTGCCAGCTCCCCGGTCCAGGGGTACGCAACTAATGAAAAACTGTTTTTT. This translates into CASSPVQGYATNEKLFF. Supplemented by reference TRBV18 and TRBJ1-4, the full variable domain reads NAGVMQNPRHLVRRRGQEARLRCSPMKGHSHVYWYRQLPEEGLKFMVYLQKENIIDESGMPKERFSAEFPKEGPSILRIQQVVRGDSAAYFCASSPVQGYATNEKLFFGSGTQLSVL.

The V call is TRBV20-1, the J call TRBJ1-2; the match to TRBD1 covers 9 bases. The CDR3 totals 13 residues. The germline gives CDR1 DFQATT, CDR2 SNEGSKA (reference sequence). V was clipped by 5 bases and J by 3 bases; unmatched bases: 4. CDR3 sequence reads: CSAQDRGYYGYTF. The CDR3 bases are TGCAGTGCTCAGGACAGGGGATACTATGGCTACACCTTC.

The gene calls are TRBV29-1 and TRBJ2-7; the D gene could be TRBD1 or TRBD2 (6 bases each). Germline values: CDR1 SQVTM, CDR2 ANQGSEA. The V end lost 1 base, the J end lost 3 bases, and 10 bases lay between the germline ends. CDR3 length: 13 amino acids. The chain's CDR3 is CSVEVGGFYEQYF. CDR3 sequence (DNA): TGCAGCGTTGAAGTGGGGGGCTTCTACGAGCAGTACTTC.

This clonotype was observed a handful of times. This chain connects TRBV4-1 to TRBJ1-5, with D tentatively TRBD1 (6 bases). V lost 1 base and J 2 bases, leaving 9 bases between the germline ends. CDR1 is MGHRA, CDR2 YSYEKL, per germline. This CDR3 has 15 amino acids. The CDR3 nucleotides read TGCGCCAGCAGCCAAGTGGGGGCTGGCAATCAGCCCCAGCATTTT. It translates to CASSQVGAGNQPQHF.

This clonotype showed up just a few times. V usage is TRBV12-3 or TRBV12-4 and J usage is TRBJ1-1; D is possibly TRBD1 (6 bases). This CDR3 has 13 residues. Trimming stripped 8 bases from V and 0 bases from J, with 10 bases between. The CDR3 loop reads CASLSGVNTEAFF. DNA for the CDR3: TGTGCCAGCCTGTCAGGGGTGAACACTGAAGCTTTCTTT.